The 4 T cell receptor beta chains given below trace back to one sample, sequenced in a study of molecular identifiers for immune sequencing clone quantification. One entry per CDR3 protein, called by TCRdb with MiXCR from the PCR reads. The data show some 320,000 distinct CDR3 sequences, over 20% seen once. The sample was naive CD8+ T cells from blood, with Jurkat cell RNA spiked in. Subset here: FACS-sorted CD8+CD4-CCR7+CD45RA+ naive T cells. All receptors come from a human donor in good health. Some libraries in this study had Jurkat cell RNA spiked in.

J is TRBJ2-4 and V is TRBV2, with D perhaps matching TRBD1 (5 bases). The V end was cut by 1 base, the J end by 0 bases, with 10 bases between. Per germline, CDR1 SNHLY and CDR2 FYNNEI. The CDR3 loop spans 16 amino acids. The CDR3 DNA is TGTGCCAGCAGTGAAGTTGGGGCCTTAGCCAAAAACATTCAGTACTTC. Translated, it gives CASSEVGALAKNIQYF.

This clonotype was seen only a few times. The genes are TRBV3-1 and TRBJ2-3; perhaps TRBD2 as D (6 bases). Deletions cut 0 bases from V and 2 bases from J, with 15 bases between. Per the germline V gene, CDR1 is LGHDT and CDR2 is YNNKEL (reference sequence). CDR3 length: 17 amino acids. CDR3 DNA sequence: TGTGCCAGCAGCCAAGATCGACCGGCGGGGACCACAGATACGCAGTATTTT. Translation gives CASSQDRPAGTTDTQYF.

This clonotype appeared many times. CDR3 sequence: CASRGGHEQYF. CDR3 DNA: TGTGCCAGCAGGGGGGGGCACGAGCAGTACTTC. The chain links TRBV2 to TRBJ2-7; weak D call: TRBD2 (7 bases). The CDR3 length is 11 residues. Germline V lookup: CDR1 SNHLY, CDR2 FYNNEI. Between the trimmed V and J ends, which lost 6 bases and 5 bases, there was a span of 8 bases.

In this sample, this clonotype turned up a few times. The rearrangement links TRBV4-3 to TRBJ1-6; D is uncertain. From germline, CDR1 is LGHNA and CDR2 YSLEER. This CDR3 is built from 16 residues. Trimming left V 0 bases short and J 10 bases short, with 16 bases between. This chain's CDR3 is CASSQDASSNGSPLHF. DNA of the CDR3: TGCGCCAGCAGCCAAGATGCCTCTTCGAACGGATCACCCCTCCACTTT.